This entry lists 15 T cell receptor beta chains sequenced from one sample in a study of shared T cell receptors in the human thymus. Measured with immunoSEQ multiplex PCR; TCRdb has only the in-frame clones, and not every one. The repertoire holds just under 550,000 clones, approximately 80% seen once, with 0.01% to 0.015% in the top ten. In addition, the sample was reused for a study of human thymus T cells.

The sample comprised thymocytes. The receptors derive from a boy in the first two years of life with a congenital heart defect.

This clone was observed a handful of times. The chain recombines TRBV19 with TRBJ2-7; possible D gene TRBD1, 6 bases. V was trimmed by 7 bases and J by 0 bases, leaving 10 bases between them. This CDR3 region has 13 residues. Germline values: CDR1 LNHDA, CDR2 SQIVND (reference sequence). Here the CDR3 DNA reads TGTGCCAGTACTACAGGGTCCTCCTACGAGCAGTACTTC. Its translation is CASTTGSSYEQYF.

The chain couples TRBV4-3 to TRBJ2-3; 9 bases line up with TRBD2. Losses at the gene ends were 1 base for V and 7 bases for J; bases not matched to a gene: 9. Germline V gene lookup returns CDR1 LGHNA and CDR2 YSLEER. The CDR3 has 16 amino acids. The CDR3 DNA reads TGCGCCAGCAGCCAAGTTCTAGCGGGGACCGGAAATACGCAGTATTTT. It encodes CASSQVLAGTGNTQYF.

This chain uses TRBV7-9 with TRBJ2-3; 9 positions match TRBD2. Trimming cost V 5 bases and J 0 bases; bases outside gene matches: 9. Germline CDR1 reads SEHNR; CDR2 reads FQNEAQ (reference sequence). There are 17 residues in the CDR3. This CDR3 reads CASSLPLTSGSTDTQYF. The CDR3 nucleotides are TGTGCCAGCAGCCTACCCCTTACTAGCGGGAGCACAGATACGCAGTATTTT.

The genes are TRBV29-1 and TRBJ2-7; 7 positions match TRBD1. CDR1 is SQVTM and CDR2 is ANQGSEA in the germline V gene. The CDR3 has 14 amino acids. V was pared by 6 bases and J by 0 bases, with 8 bases of the junction left unmatched. The CDR3 is CSVDRQGSSYEQYF. In DNA form, the CDR3 reads TGCAGCGTCGACCGACAGGGTAGCTCCTACGAGCAGTACTTC.

A word on this clone: At one of its ends the junction is not consistent with the germline gene, which may arise from a read error. Other nucleotide sequences in the sample specify the same CDR3. The V gene is TRBV4-3, the J gene TRBJ1-2, with TRBD1 as a possible D gene (5 bases). This CDR3 is built from 17 residues. Germline V lookup: CDR1 LGHNA, CDR2 YSLEER. Here the CDR3 reads CASSQGSPGQADYGYTF. CDR3 in DNA: TGCGCTAGCAGCCAAGGAAGCCCAGGGCAGGCTGACTATGGCTACACCTTC.

The chain uses TRBV27 and TRBJ2-7; D is perhaps TRBD2 (5 bases). Germline CDR1 is MNHEY and CDR2 is SMNVEV (reference sequence). V was cut by 8 bases and J by 1 base, with 12 bases left in between. The CDR3 sequence is 13 residues long. The CDR3 coding sequence is TGTGCCAGCGGTGGAGGACCATCCTACGAGCAGTACTTC. Translation: CASGGGPSYEQYF.

This clone showed up just a few times. CDR3 DNA sequence: TGCAGCGGCAATTTAGGGACAGGGGGTTCCTACAATGAGCAGTTCTTC. It specifies CSGNLGTGGSYNEQFF. This sequence joins TRBV29-1 and TRBJ2-1, with TRBD1 identical over 11 bases. This CDR3 comprises 16 residues. Germline CDR1 reads SQVTM; CDR2 reads ANQGSEA. V gave up 7 bases and J gave up 1 base; unmatched junction bases: 9.

This clone has just a few counts. V is TRBV19 and J is TRBJ2-3; 11 bases line up with TRBD2. The V gene end was trimmed by 0 bases and the J gene end by 4 bases; junction bases not matched to a gene: 9. The CDR3 covers 18 residues. Germline-derived CDR1 and CDR2 are LNHDA and SQIVND (reference sequence). CDR3 loop: CASSIDTGTSGTPDTQYF. DNA of the CDR3: TGTGCCAGTAGTATAGACACCGGGACTAGCGGAACACCAGATACGCAGTATTTT.

This clone was found once. CDR3 loop: CASSVDADSPEYF. CDR3 in DNA: TGTGCCAGCAGCGTAGATGCCGACTCCCCGGAGTACTTC. The chain joins TRBV9 to TRBJ2-7, with no clear D. Trimming shortened V by 0 bases and J by 11 bases, and 15 bases separated the two germline ends. Germline V gene sequence: CDR1 SGDLS, CDR2 YYNGEE. This CDR3 is 13 amino acids long.

CDR3 sequence: CASSLPSLDTQYF. The DNA of the CDR3 is TGTGCCAGCAGCTTACCTAGCCTGGATACGCAGTATTTT. This rearrangement joins TRBV11-3 to TRBJ2-3, with a possible D match to TRBD2 (5 bases). V was clipped by 2 bases and J by 6 bases, with 9 bases between them. This CDR3 is 13 amino acids long. Per germline, CDR1 SGHNT and CDR2 YENEEA.

This chain connects TRBV12-5 to TRBJ1-2; 7 bases are shared with TRBD1. The V gene end was trimmed by 3 bases and the J gene end by 0 bases; junction bases not matched to a gene: 7. CDR1 LGHNT and CDR2 FRNRAP come from the germline V gene. The CDR3 is made up of 16 amino acids. The CDR3 DNA reads TGTGCTAGTGGTTTCGAAACAGGGGTCCCTAACTATGGCTACACCTTC. It yields the protein CASGFETGVPNYGYTF. The variable domain in full, with the rest retrieved from reference TRBV12-5 and TRBJ1-2, is DARVTQTPRHKVTEMGQEVTMRCQPILGHNTVFWYRQTMMQGLELLAYFRNRAPLDDSGMPKDRFSAEMPDATLATLKIQPSEPRDSAVYFCASGFETGVPNYGYTFGSGTRLTVV.

The chain combines TRBV10-1 with TRBJ2-2, with 8 nucleotides matching TRBD2. With V trimmed by 3 bases and J by 2 bases, 5 bases remained unmatched. CDR1 is WNHNN, CDR2 SYGVQD, per germline (reference sequence). This CDR3 is built from 16 residues. For the CDR3, the DNA is TGCGCCAGCAGTGAAAACGGGACTAGTAACACCGGGGAGCTGTTTTTT. Translating it yields CASSENGTSNTGELFF.

The gene calls are TRBV19 and TRBJ1-2; 7 positions agree with TRBD1. The junction had 14 bases not matched to a gene; V was cut back by 8 bases and J by 8 bases. The CDR3 runs to 14 residues. CDR1 and CDR2 from the germline V gene are LNHDA and SQIVND (reference sequence). The CDR3 loop reads CASGTAPNPSGYTF. CDR3 sequence (DNA): TGTGCCAGTGGGACAGCCCCTAACCCGTCGGGCTACACCTTC.

V gene TRBV7-9 combines with J gene TRBJ1-4, with D possibly matching TRBD1 (5 bases). The V and J ends lost 0 bases and 8 bases respectively, with 13 bases between them. The CDR3 is made up of 15 amino acids. Germline-derived CDR1 and CDR2 are SEHNR and FQNEAQ (reference sequence). The chain's CDR3 is CASSLAAGVEEKLFF. CDR3 coding DNA: TGTGCCAGCAGCTTAGCGGCGGGGGTTGAGGAAAAACTGTTTTTT. The full variable domain, in which reference TRBV7-9 and TRBJ1-4 provide the parts outside the CDR3, is DTGVSQNPRHKITKRGQNVTFRCDPISEHNRLYWYRQTLGQGPEFLTYFQNEAQLEKSRLLSDRFSAERPKGSFSTLEIQRTEQGDSAMYLCASSLAAGVEEKLFFGSGTQLSVL.

The chain is built from TRBV15 and TRBJ1-2; 9 bases agree with TRBD1. Germline loops: CDR1 LNHNV, CDR2 YYDKDF (reference sequence). The CDR3 contains 19 residues. Germline trimming cut 3 bases from V and 4 bases from J; bases unmatched to any gene: 18. The CDR3 here is CATSSPSMGQGFFVYGYTF. For the CDR3, the DNA is TGTGCCACCAGCAGTCCCTCCATGGGACAGGGCTTCTTTGTCTATGGCTACACCTTC.